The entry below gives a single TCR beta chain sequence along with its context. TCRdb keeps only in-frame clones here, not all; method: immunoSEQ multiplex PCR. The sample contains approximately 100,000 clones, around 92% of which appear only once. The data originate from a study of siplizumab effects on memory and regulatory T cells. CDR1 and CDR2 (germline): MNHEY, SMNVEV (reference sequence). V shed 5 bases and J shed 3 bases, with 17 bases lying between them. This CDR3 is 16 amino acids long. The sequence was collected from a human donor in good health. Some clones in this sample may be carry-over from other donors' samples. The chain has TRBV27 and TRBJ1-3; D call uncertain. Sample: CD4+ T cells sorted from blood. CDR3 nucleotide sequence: TGTGCCAGCAGTCCTCAGGCGTCGGGGATTGGAAACACCATATATTTT. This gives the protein CASSPQASGIGNTIYF.